These 18 T cell receptor beta chains were all obtained from the same sample, sequenced in a study of PD-L1 blockade in urothelial cancer. Profiling relied on immunoSEQ multiplex PCR, and the TCRdb table lists in-frame clones only, not all of them. The table shows tens of thousands of clones, with around 90% occurring only once. The sequencing used PBMCs, collected around atezolizumab (anti-PD-L1) treatment. These receptors all come from a man aged 55 to 70 with urothelial cancer.

This chain joins TRBV4-3 and TRBJ2-2, with 7 positions matching TRBD2. With V trimmed by 0 bases and J by 6 bases, 10 bases remained unmatched. Germline CDR1 is LGHNA and CDR2 is YSLEER. This CDR3 contains 17 residues. CDR3 loop: CASSQEGLHPAAGELFF. CDR3 DNA: TGCGCCAGCAGCCAAGAGGGACTACACCCCGCGGCCGGGGAGCTGTTTTTT.

This clone was seen only a few times. J is TRBJ1-1 and V is TRBV27, with D perhaps TRBD1 (6 bases). Trimming cost V 3 bases and J 3 bases, with 11 bases left between them. The CDR3 loop spans 14 amino acids. Per germline, CDR1 MNHEY and CDR2 SMNVEV (reference sequence). The CDR3 coding sequence is TGTGCCAGCAGTTTGGGGGGGCCGGACACTGAAGCTTTCTTT. It translates to CASSLGGPDTEAFF.

This chain uses TRBV1 with TRBJ1-2; TRBD1, the table's D call, was not compared with the DNA. TRBV1 is labeled a pseudogene. CDR3 length: 17 amino acids. CDR3 sequence: CTSSRTRPFTGLYGYTF. In DNA, the CDR3 is TGCACCAGCAGCCGGACACGACCTTTTACAGGGCTCTATGGCTACACCTTC.

The chain has TRBV5-8 and TRBJ1-1; D is unresolved. CDR1 SGHTS and CDR2 YDEGEE come from the germline V gene. V was clipped by 2 bases and J by 3 bases, with 8 bases between them. The CDR3 runs 13 residues. The CDR3 DNA sequence: TGTGCCAGCAGCTTTCGTCGGGACACTGAAGCTTTCTTT. This translates into CASSFRRDTEAFF.

V gene TRBV7-2 combines with J gene TRBJ1-1; D gene ambiguous. There are 14 residues in the CDR3. The germline V gene encodes CDR1 SGHTA and CDR2 FQGNSA. V dropped 5 bases and J dropped 1 base, with 11 bases sitting between them. The CDR3 coding sequence is TGTGCCAGCAGCCGCGGACGGGGGAACACTGAAGCTTTCTTT. This sequence encodes CASSRGRGNTEAFF.

The chain recombines TRBV30 with TRBJ1-5; D is uncertain. Trimming shortened V by 7 bases and J by 0 bases, and 19 bases separated the two germline ends. The CDR3 has 16 residues. Germline lookup yields CDR1 GTSNPN and CDR2 SVGIG (reference sequence). The CDR3 loop reads CASRNFGGNSNQPQHF. The CDR3 nucleotides are TGTGCCTCAAGAAATTTCGGCGGGAATAGCAATCAGCCCCAGCATTTT.

This clone was counted between two and nine times. The rearrangement joins TRBV4-1 to TRBJ2-1; TRBD1 agrees at 10 bases. The CDR3 totals 20 residues. Germline-derived CDR1 and CDR2 are MGHRA and YSYEKL. V shed 3 bases, J shed 5 bases, and the junction held 19 bases outside the gene matches. The CDR3 DNA reads TGCGCCAGCAGCCAGTCTCCGGGACAGGGGCGGTCCGGCAGGGACAATGAGCAGTTCTTC. Translated, it gives CASSQSPGQGRSGRDNEQFF.

The sample holds one count of this clone. The chain carries TRBV5-6 and TRBJ2-3; 10 nucleotides agree with TRBD1. The junction had 3 bases not matched to a gene; V was cut back by 3 bases and J by 2 bases. CDR3 length equals 15 residues. Germline V gene sequence: CDR1 SGHDT, CDR2 YYEEEE. The CDR3 sequence: CASSWGTGATDTQYF. The CDR3 DNA reads as TGTGCCAGCAGCTGGGGGACAGGGGCCACAGATACGCAGTATTTT.

The V gene is TRBV18, the J gene TRBJ2-4, with D tentatively TRBD1 (6 bases). V shed 4 bases and J shed 0 bases, with 13 bases lying between them. CDR1 is KGHSH and CDR2 is LQKENI in the germline V gene. The CDR3 is 16 residues long. CDR3 nucleotide sequence: TGTGCCAGCTCACACAGGGAAGGGGGAGCCAAAAACATTCAGTACTTC. It encodes CASSHREGGAKNIQYF. Combining the CDR3 with reference TRBV18 and TRBJ2-4 gives the whole variable domain NAGVMQNPRHLVRRRGQEARLRCSPMKGHSHVYWYRQLPEEGLKFMVYLQKENIIDESGMPKERFSAEFPKEGPSILRIQQVVRGDSAAYFCASSHREGGAKNIQYFGAGTRLSVL.

The chain employs TRBV27 and TRBJ1-2, with a weak D call TRBD1 (6 bases). This CDR3 comprises 23 residues. Germline V CDR1 and CDR2: MNHEY, SMNVEV (reference sequence). Trimming left V 2 bases short and J 0 bases short, with 34 bases between. CDR3 amino acids: CASSLSGRAARDKRTKTNYGYTF. CDR3 in DNA: TGTGCCAGCAGTTTAAGTGGTAGGGCAGCCCGGGACAAGAGAACCAAAACTAACTATGGCTACACCTTC.

V gene TRBV19 combines with J gene TRBJ2-1, with 7 bases aligning to TRBD1. The CDR3 sequence is 14 residues long. The trim removed 5 bases at V and 8 bases at J, leaving 9 bases unmatched. CDR1 is LNHDA and CDR2 is SQIVND in the germline V gene (reference sequence). The CDR3: CASSVAGGSYEQFF. The CDR3 DNA follows: TGTGCCAGTAGTGTGGCAGGGGGTAGCTATGAGCAGTTCTTC. Combining the CDR3 with reference TRBV19 and TRBJ2-1 gives the whole variable domain DGGITQSPKYLFRKEGQNVTLSCEQNLNHDAMYWYRQDPGQGLRLIYYSQIVNDFQKGDIAEGYSVSREKKESFPLTVTSAQKNPTAFYLCASSVAGGSYEQFFGPGTRLTVL.

The rearrangement links TRBV9 to TRBJ2-3; 8 nucleotides align to TRBD2. Germline V lookup: CDR1 SGDLS, CDR2 YYNGEE. V gave up 4 bases and J gave up 1 base; unmatched junction bases: 8. This CDR3 is 16 amino acids long. The DNA of the CDR3 is TGTGCCAGCAGCCCCTACGGGGGGGCGCGCACAGATACGCAGTATTTT. The encoded protein is CASSPYGGARTDTQYF. Full variable domain (rest looked up from reference TRBV9 and TRBJ2-3): DSGVTQTPKHLITATGQRVTLRCSPRSGDLSVYWYQQSLDQGLQFLIQYYNGEERAKGNILERFSAQQFPDLHSELNLSSLELGDSALYFCASSPYGGARTDTQYFGPGTRLTVL.

This chain uses TRBV4-1 with TRBJ1-6; 8 bases map to TRBD1. Per the germline V gene, CDR1 is MGHRA and CDR2 is YSYEKL. This CDR3 region has 14 residues. V lost 4 bases, J lost 6 bases, and 2 bases stayed unmatched. The CDR3 region has the DNA TGCGCCAGCAGCCGGACAGGGATTAATTCACCCCTCCACTTT. It specifies CASSRTGINSPLHF.

The rearrangement joins TRBV7-6 to TRBJ1-2; 7 positions match TRBD1. This CDR3 has 15 amino acids. V was pared by 5 bases and J by 9 bases, with 15 bases of the junction left unmatched. Germline V gene lookup returns CDR1 SGHVS and CDR2 FNYEAQ. CDR3: CASSPTGTATGSYTF. The CDR3 DNA reads as TGTGCCAGCAGCCCGACCGGGACAGCGACTGGTAGCTACACCTTC. The full variable domain, its missing parts supplied by reference TRBV7-6 and TRBJ1-2, is GAGVSQSPRYKVTKRGQDVALRCDPISGHVSLYWYRQALGQGPEFLTYFNYEAQQDKSGLPNDRFSAERPEGSISTLTIQRTEQRDSAMYRCASSPTGTATGSYTFGSGTRLTVV.

The V gene is TRBV7-2, the J gene TRBJ2-5, with 9 bases matching TRBD2. This CDR3 is 19 amino acids long. Germline lookup yields CDR1 SGHTA and CDR2 FQGNSA. J lost 4 bases, V lost 7 bases, and 22 bases had no gene match. DNA for the CDR3: TGTGCCAGCACCTCCCCTTGGTACGAGAGCGGGGGGCTGGGAGAGACCCAGTACTTC. This codes for CASTSPWYESGGLGETQYF.

This chain uses TRBV5-4 with TRBJ2-3; TRBD2 agrees at 9 bases. This CDR3 has 14 amino acids. Germline-derived CDR1 and CDR2 are SGHNT and YYREEE (reference sequence). V gave up 0 bases and J gave up 6 bases; unmatched junction bases: 2. The CDR3 coding sequence is TGTGCCAGCAGCTTGGGAGGACTAGCGGATACGCAGTATTTT. Amino acids: CASSLGGLADTQYF.

A remark on this clone: The limits of the CDR3 on the DNA are not certain, so only TCRdb's listed CDR3 is given. The chain is built from TRBV21-1 and TRBJ2-1; the table's D gene call, TRBD2, was not cross checked with the DNA. TRBV21-1 is shown as a pseudogene. The CDR3 is 16 amino acids in total, end residues counted. CDR3 region: CASSKVGGGAREEQFF.

The V call is TRBV2, the J call TRBJ2-1, with a possible D match to TRBD2 (6 bases). The CDR3 contains 17 residues. Trimming left V 0 bases short and J 0 bases short, with 12 bases between. The germline CDR1 and CDR2 sequences are SNHLY and FYNNEI. The CDR3 sequence: CASSEADNGGSYNEQFF. In nucleotides, the CDR3 is TGTGCCAGCAGTGAAGCGGACAACGGGGGCTCCTACAATGAGCAGTTCTTC. The full variable domain, rest sourced from reference TRBV2 and TRBJ2-1, is EPEVTQTPSHQVTQMGQEVILRCVPISNHLYFYWYRQILGQKVEFLVSFYNNEISEKSEIFDDQFSVERPDGSNFTLKIRSTKLEDSAMYFCASSEADNGGSYNEQFFGPGTRLTVL.